This T cell receptor (beta chain) was observed in a study of blood T cell repertoires in COVID-19. At the level of the study: Spain, Italy and the United States supplied samples that represented acute and convalescent COVID-19. T cells, B-cell-depleted T cells, or PBMCs supplied cDNA or gDNA.

Sequencing was performed with immunoSEQ multiplex PCR; in TCRdb, only in-frame clones are kept and a portion is missing. Of some 150,000 clones listed, more than 85% are singletons. Germline V gene data show CDR1 as LGHNA and CDR2 as YSLEER. The junction had 4 bases not matched to a gene; V was cut back by 3 bases and J by 0 bases. CDR3 length equals 16 residues. What was sequenced was peripheral blood. The sequence derives from a man between 60 and 75 years old with active or convalescent COVID-19. The J gene is TRBJ1-2, the V gene TRBV4-3; TRBD1 aligns across 10 bases. The CDR3 loop reads CASSQDRGTTNYGYTF. The CDR3 DNA follows: TGCGCCAGCAGCCAGGACAGGGGGACTACTAACTATGGCTACACCTTC.